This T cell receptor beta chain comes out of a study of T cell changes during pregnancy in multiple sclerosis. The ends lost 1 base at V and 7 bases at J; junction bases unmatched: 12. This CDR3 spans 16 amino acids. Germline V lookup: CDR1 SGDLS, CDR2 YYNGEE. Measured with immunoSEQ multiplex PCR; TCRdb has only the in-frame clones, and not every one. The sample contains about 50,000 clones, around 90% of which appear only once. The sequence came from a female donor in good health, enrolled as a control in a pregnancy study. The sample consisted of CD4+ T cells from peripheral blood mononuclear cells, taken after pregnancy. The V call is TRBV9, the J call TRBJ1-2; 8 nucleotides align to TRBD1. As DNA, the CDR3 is TGTGCCAGCAGCGTATTTGGACAGGGAAGGGGTGGTGGCTACACCTTC. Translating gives CASSVFGQGRGGGYTF.